The 16 T cell receptor beta chains given below trace back to one sample, sequenced in a study of spatial heterogeneity in lung cancer. TCRdb re-called the 5' RACE reads with MiXCR, one entry per CDR3 protein. The sample has roughly 120,000 distinct CDR3 sequences; 12% are singletons. Time point indicated: blood at routine non-recurrence follow-up after resection. The authors sequenced whole RNA from tumor, nontumor lung or frozen PBMC without sorting. The specimen comprised PBMCs, sampled at follow-up. These TCRs come from a male donor with early-stage non-small cell lung cancer.

V gene TRBV30 combines with J gene TRBJ1-6, with unresolved D. The CDR3 extends over 15 amino acids. The V gene lost 0 bases and the J gene lost 4 bases, with 10 bases spanning the gap. Germline V CDR1 and CDR2: GTSNPN, SVGIG (reference sequence). The CDR3 bases are TGTGCCTGGAGTGTACAAGGGCCATATAATTCACCCCTCCACTTT. Its translation: CAWSVQGPYNSPLHF. Based on the CDR3 plus reference TRBV30 and TRBJ1-6, the full variable domain is SQTIHQWPATLVQPVGSPLSLECTVEGTSNPNLYWYRQAAGRGLQLLFYSVGIGQISSEVPQNLSASRPQDRQFILSSKKLLLSDSGFYLCAWSVQGPYNSPLHFGNGTRLTVT.

The sample holds a few counts of this clonotype. The chain links TRBV30 to TRBJ1-1; 7 bases line up with TRBD1. The CDR3 is 12 amino acids. The J segment lost 5 bases and the V segment lost 5 bases, leaving 5 bases of the junction unmatched. Per germline, CDR1 GTSNPN and CDR2 SVGIG (reference sequence). The CDR3 DNA follows: TGTGCCTGGGACAGGGCTGGTACTGAAGCTTTCTTT. As protein: CAWDRAGTEAFF.

This chain joins TRBV5-6 and TRBJ2-2, with D hard to call. This CDR3 region has 15 residues. V was trimmed by 5 bases and J by 1 base, leaving 12 bases between them. Germline lookup yields CDR1 SGHDT and CDR2 YYEEEE. DNA of the CDR3: TGTGCCAGCAGTTTTAGGTGGGAGAACACCGGGGAGCTGTTTTTT. As protein: CASSFRWENTGELFF.

This sequence joins TRBV5-1 and TRBJ1-2; TRBD1 is a possible D gene (6 bases). Germline values: CDR1 SGHRS, CDR2 YFSETQ. This CDR3 is 12 amino acids long. V was cut by 2 bases and J by 6 bases, with 8 bases left in between. The CDR3 coding sequence is TGCGCCAGCAGCTTACACAGGGATGGCTACACCTTC. Amino acid sequence: CASSLHRDGYTF.

This clonotype was seen more than once but under ten times. V usage is TRBV7-2 and J usage is TRBJ2-7; the D is unclear. The germline CDR1 and CDR2 sequences are SGHTA and FQGNSA. V was pared by 5 bases and J by 4 bases, with 18 bases between. The CDR3 is made up of 15 amino acids. In DNA, the CDR3 is TGTGCCAGCAGCGCGCAGGCAGGATTCGGTTACGAGCAGTACTTC. Residues: CASSAQAGFGYEQYF.

In its sample, this clonotype was seen many times. The V call is TRBV20-1, the J call TRBJ1-1; D may be TRBD1 (6 bases). CDR1 and CDR2 from the germline V gene are DFQATT and SNEGSKA (reference sequence). This CDR3 is built from 14 residues. V lost 3 bases and J lost 4, with 15 bases in between. The chain's CDR3 is CSARTGGGGTEAFF. In nucleotides, the CDR3 is TGCAGTGCTAGGACAGGAGGCGGAGGCACTGAAGCTTTCTTT.

The J gene is TRBJ1-1, the V gene TRBV20-1, with D maybe TRBD1 (6 bases). The CDR3 contains 13 residues. Germline assignment: CDR1 DFQATT and CDR2 SNEGSKA (reference sequence). V was cut by 3 bases and J by 5 bases, with 13 bases left in between. CDR3 loop: CSASEQGKTEAFF. The CDR3, as DNA: TGCAGTGCTAGCGAACAGGGAAAGACTGAAGCTTTCTTT.

In DNA form, the CDR3 reads TGTGCCAGCAGCTACGGACTAGCGGGGATGACGACCCAGTACTTC. Amino acids: CASSYGLAGMTTQYF. The chain couples TRBV7-2 to TRBJ2-5; 12 nucleotides line up with TRBD2. The CDR3 consists of 15 residues. Trimming at V came to 4 bases and at J to 7 bases, leaving 7 bases not matched to a gene. Germline CDR1 and CDR2: SGHTA and FQGNSA.

This clonotype has ten or more counts. The CDR3 coding sequence is TGTGCCAGCAGTTCCCGACAGGTCGCTAGTTTCCGAACTGAAGCTTTCTTT. It encodes CASSSRQVASFRTEAFF. The V call is TRBV6-5, the J call TRBJ1-1; D is possibly TRBD1 (6 bases). Germline loops: CDR1 MNHEY, CDR2 SVGAGI. V shed 4 bases and J shed 5 bases, with 23 bases lying between them. The CDR3 has 17 amino acids.

This clonotype showed up just a few times. The chain carries TRBV29-1 and TRBJ1-1; a weak D match, TRBD1 (6 bases). From germline, CDR1 is SQVTM and CDR2 ANQGSEA. V lost 7 bases and J lost 1, with 13 bases in between. This CDR3 has 13 amino acids. Written as DNA, the CDR3 is TGCAGCGCCCAGACAGGACCGAACACTGAAGCTTTCTTT. Protein sequence: CSAQTGPNTEAFF.

This clonotype was counted ten times or more. V usage is TRBV4-2 and J usage is TRBJ2-1; the match to TRBD2 covers 7 bases. J was trimmed by 0 bases and V by 1 base; bases with no gene match: 0. The CDR3 runs 15 residues. In germline, CDR1 is LGHNA, CDR2 YNFKEQ. CDR3 sequence: CASSQGTSSYNEQFF. The CDR3 DNA reads TGTGCCAGCAGCCAAGGGACTAGCTCCTACAATGAGCAGTTCTTC.

The rearrangement links TRBV5-5 to TRBJ1-5; D might be TRBD1 (5 bases). With 4 bases removed from V and 3 bases from J, the gap between germline ends came to 11 bases. Germline CDR1 reads SGHKS; CDR2 reads YYEKEE (reference sequence). This CDR3 region has 14 residues. The chain's CDR3 is CASSPGTTNQPQHF. CDR3 DNA sequence: TGTGCCAGCAGCCCCGGGACCACCAATCAGCCCCAGCATTTT.

This clonotype was found a few times. This chain connects TRBV27 to TRBJ2-7; possibly TRBD2 for D (6 bases). V lost 1 base, J lost 6 bases, and 10 bases lay in between. The CDR3 covers 13 residues. Germline CDR1 is MNHEY and CDR2 is SMNVEV (reference sequence). The CDR3 protein is CASSLWGEREQYF. In nucleotides, the CDR3 is TGTGCCAGCAGTTTATGGGGGGAACGCGAGCAGTACTTC.

V is TRBV7-9 and J is TRBJ1-1; no clear D gene. The CDR3 contains 15 residues. V was cut by 1 base and J by 0 bases, with 9 bases left in between. The germline V gene has CDR1 SEHNR and CDR2 FQNEAQ (reference sequence). CDR3 sequence (DNA): TGTGCCAGCAGCTTAGATTACAGCATGAACACTGAAGCTTTCTTT. This codes for CASSLDYSMNTEAFF.

There are many counts of this clonotype. This rearrangement joins TRBV9 to TRBJ2-3; no firm D call. The V end lost 6 bases, the J end lost 4 bases, and 18 bases lay between the germline ends. Germline-derived CDR1 and CDR2 are SGDLS and YYNGEE. CDR3 length equals 15 residues. The CDR3 nucleotides are TGTGCCAGCACTTCGGAGCTTAGTAAGGCAGATACGCAGTATTTT. Translation gives CASTSELSKADTQYF.

This clonotype was picked up many times. The rearrangement joins TRBV6-1 to TRBJ1-5; no reliable D call. With 8 bases removed from V and 7 bases from J, the gap between germline ends came to 12 bases. Germline assignment: CDR1 MNHNS and CDR2 SASEGT. The CDR3 contains 12 residues. Here the CDR3 DNA reads TGTGCCAGCCGACATGGCTTACAGCCCCAGCATTTT. The encoded protein is CASRHGLQPQHF.